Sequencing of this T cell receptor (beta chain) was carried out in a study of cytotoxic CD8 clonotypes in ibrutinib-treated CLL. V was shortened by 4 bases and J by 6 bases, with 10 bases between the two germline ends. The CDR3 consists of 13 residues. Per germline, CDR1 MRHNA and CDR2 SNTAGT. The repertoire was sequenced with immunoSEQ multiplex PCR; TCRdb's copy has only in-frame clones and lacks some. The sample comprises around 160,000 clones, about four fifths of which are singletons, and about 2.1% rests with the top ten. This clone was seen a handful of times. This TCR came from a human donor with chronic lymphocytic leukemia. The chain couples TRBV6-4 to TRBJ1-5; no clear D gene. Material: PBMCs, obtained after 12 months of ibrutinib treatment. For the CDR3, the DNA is TGTGCCAGCAGTGCAGACCATGGTCAGCCCCAGCATTTT. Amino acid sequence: CASSADHGQPQHF.